This TCR beta chain was sequenced during a study of STAT5B mutations in CD4+ large granular lymphocyte leukemia. Study findings and constraints: Data were not HLA-matched across samples.

The assay was run at survey level. TCRdb's copy holds only in-frame clones and misses some; the assay was immunoSEQ multiplex PCR. The sample contains about 26,000 clones, approximately 81% of which appear only once. Deletions cut 6 bases from V and 0 bases from J, with 9 bases between. CDR3 length: 13 amino acids. The germline V gene encodes CDR1 LNHDA and CDR2 SQIVND (reference sequence). About this clone: Its target is not known.

The rearrangement uses TRBV19 and TRBJ2-7, with TRBD2 as a possible D gene (6 bases). This TCR derives from a human donor in good health. Sequenced: CD4+ T cells from blood buffy coats. CDR3 DNA: TGTGCCAGTAGGACGCGGGACTCCTACGAGCAGTACTTC. This codes for CASRTRDSYEQYF.